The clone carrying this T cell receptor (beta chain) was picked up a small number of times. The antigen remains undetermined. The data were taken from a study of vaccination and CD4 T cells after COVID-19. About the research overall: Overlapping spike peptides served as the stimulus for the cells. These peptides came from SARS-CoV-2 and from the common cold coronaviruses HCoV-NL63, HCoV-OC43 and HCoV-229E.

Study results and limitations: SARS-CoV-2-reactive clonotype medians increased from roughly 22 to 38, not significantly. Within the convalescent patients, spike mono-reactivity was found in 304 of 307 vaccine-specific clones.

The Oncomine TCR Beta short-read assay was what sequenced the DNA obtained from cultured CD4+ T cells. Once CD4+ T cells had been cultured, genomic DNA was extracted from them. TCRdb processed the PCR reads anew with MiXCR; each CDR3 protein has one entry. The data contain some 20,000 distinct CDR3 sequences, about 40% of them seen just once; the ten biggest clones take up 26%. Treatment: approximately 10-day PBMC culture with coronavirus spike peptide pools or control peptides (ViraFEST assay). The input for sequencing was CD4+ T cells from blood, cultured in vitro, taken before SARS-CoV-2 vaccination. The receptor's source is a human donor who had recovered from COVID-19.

The CDR3 sequence: CASSPADQPQHF. The CDR3 DNA is TGTGCCAGCAGCCCGGCCGATCAGCCCCAGCATTTT. V and J are TRBV6-2 or TRBV6-3 and TRBJ1-5; no firm D call. Germline CDR1 MNHEY, CDR2 SVGEGT. The ends were cut back, 6 bases at V and 5 bases at J, with 8 bases in the middle. The CDR3 spans 12 residues.